This TCR beta chain was recovered during a study of blood T cells in healthy people across ages (dated by TCRdb to 2014 to 2015). As for the study more broadly: In model experiments, template switching captured about one uniquely barcoded TCR beta cDNA molecule for every two T cells. Using deep sequencing normalized with unique cDNA molecular identifiers, the study measured how TCR beta repertoire diversity changes with age. Four age groups were formed from the donors: young (average roughly 15 years), middle-aged (less than 40), aged (around 62) and long-lived (less than 85). To avoid experimental bias, donors of different ages were randomly spread across the sequencing lanes. Using the same blood draw, the study looked at two additional independent replicas of 1 million unique cDNA reads for two donors, one aged 18 to 30 and the other aged 80 or older. Results and caveats for the whole study, not just this receptor: There was a strong correlation between observed TCR beta diversity and the percentage of naive T cells measured by flow cytometry. As age increased, observed TCR beta diversity per million T cells dropped in a roughly linear way, and a significant reduction was already evident by age 40. Estimates of total diversity from one million sequenced T cells were regarded as lower bounds and underestimates. Compared with the aged group, the long-lived group had more naive CD4+ T cells, fewer expanded clones and increased TCR diversity, a pattern suggesting age selection. Because profiling used bulk unsorted PBMCs, naive and antigen-experienced compartments could not be compared conclusively. Donor CMV infection status was unknown, potentially confounding age-related changes in expanded clonotypes.

The method was 5' RACE. TCRdb lists the instrument as Illumina HiSeq 2500. The second PCR ran for about 7 to 11 cycles and used a J-beta primer mix along with a sample-barcoded 5' primer. A template-switch 5' adaptor carrying 12 random nucleotides introduced a unique molecular identifier onto each TCR beta cDNA molecule. Each sample yielded at least 2.5 million CDR3-containing paired-end reads. All of the RNA was converted into first-strand cDNA using the Mint cDNA synthesis kit, with a TRBC-specific oligonucleotide serving as the primer. After uracil-DNA glycosylase treatment, a first 18-cycle PCR used universal primers M1SS and BC2_uni_R on all cDNA. Per the authors' processing: Each sample was normalized by randomly selecting 1 million high-quality reads, each carrying a distinct molecular identifier. Instead of being binned into consensus sequences, reads that shared molecular identifiers were thrown out. CDR3 identification, clonotype clustering and error correction used MiTCR with a Q25 quality threshold and the strictest error-elimination algorithm. A nonparametric unseen species model with Euler transformation was used to estimate lower-bound total TCR beta diversity. TCRdb redid the processing of the public reads, applying fastp at Q25 and MiXCR, and retained in-frame beta chains. Records with the same CDR3 protein are collapsed into one entry carrying the most frequent genes and DNA. The V and J calls and clone size are TCRdb's, not the authors'. A total of about 1,000,000 distinct CDR3 sequences appear in this sample, 35% to 50% of them only once. Jointly, the top ten make up under 20% of the sample.

The CDR3, cysteine through phenylalanine, is 12 amino acids long. CDR3 DNA is the only sequence kept; it has 36 bases, read in frame from the first base. V and J are truncated by 5 bases and 8 bases respectively, leaving an intervening sequence of 10 bases. The germline V gene (reference sequence) gives CDR1 as LNHNV and CDR2 as YYDKDF. Concerning this clonotype itself: Its antigen is unknown. No base quality information exists; no much larger clone differs at one position.

Systemically healthy Caucasian individuals from Russia, some 38 in total and aged 6 to 90 years, were included as donors. Around 10 milliliters of peripheral blood were drawn from each donor into EDTA-treated Vacutainer tubes. Ficoll-Paque density-gradient centrifugation was used to isolate PBMCs, with at least 6.5 million obtained per sample. Trizol reagent was used to extract total RNA from the PBMCs, yielding at least 5.5 micrograms per sample. The percentages of naive CD45RAhigh/CD27high T cells were determined by flow cytometry on a PBMC aliquot from every donor. Sequencing was done on a sample of blood. The origin of this receptor is a woman aged 60-75 years in good health. Recombination connected TRBV15 to TRBJ2-1, with TRBD1 tentatively as D gene (5 bases match). The nucleotides are TGTGCCACCAGCGGACATGGGGATGAGCAGTTCTTC. This sequence encodes CATSGHGDEQFF. The reference TRBV15 and TRBJ2-1 proteins fill in what lies around the CDR3, so the full variable domain reads DAMVIQNPRYQVTQFGKPVTLSCSQTLNHNVMYWYQQKSSQAPKLLFHYYDKDFNNEADTPDNFQSRRPNTSFCFLDIRSPGLGDTAMYLCATSGHGDEQFFGPGTRLTVL.